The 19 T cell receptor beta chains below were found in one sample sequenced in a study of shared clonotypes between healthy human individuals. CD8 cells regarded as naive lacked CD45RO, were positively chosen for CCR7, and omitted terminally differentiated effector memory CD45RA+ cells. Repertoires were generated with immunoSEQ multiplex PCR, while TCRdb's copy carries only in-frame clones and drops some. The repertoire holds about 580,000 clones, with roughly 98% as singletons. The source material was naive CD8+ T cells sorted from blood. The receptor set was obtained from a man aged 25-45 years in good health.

The CDR3 here is CAVRTQGLDGANVLTF. CDR3 sequence (DNA): TGTGCCGTCCGTACGCAGGGACTAGATGGGGCCAACGTCCTGACTTTC. The chain employs TRBV6-6 and TRBJ2-6, with 8 positions matching TRBD2. Germline V gene sequence: CDR1 MNHNY, CDR2 SVGAGI (reference sequence). The CDR3 totals 16 residues. The J segment lost 3 bases and the V segment lost 11 bases, leaving 12 bases of the junction unmatched.

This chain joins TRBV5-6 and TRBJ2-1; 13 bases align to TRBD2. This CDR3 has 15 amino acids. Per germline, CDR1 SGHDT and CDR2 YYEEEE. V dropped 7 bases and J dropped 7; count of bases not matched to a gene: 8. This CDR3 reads CASWTSGSMRNEQFF. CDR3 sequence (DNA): TGTGCCAGCTGGACTAGCGGGAGTATGAGGAATGAGCAGTTCTTC.

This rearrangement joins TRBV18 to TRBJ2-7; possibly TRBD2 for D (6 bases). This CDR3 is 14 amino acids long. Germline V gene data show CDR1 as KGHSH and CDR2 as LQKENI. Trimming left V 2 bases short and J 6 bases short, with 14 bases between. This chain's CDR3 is CASSPGGGGLEQYF. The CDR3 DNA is TGTGCCAGCTCACCAGGGGGAGGAGGGCTCGAGCAGTACTTC.

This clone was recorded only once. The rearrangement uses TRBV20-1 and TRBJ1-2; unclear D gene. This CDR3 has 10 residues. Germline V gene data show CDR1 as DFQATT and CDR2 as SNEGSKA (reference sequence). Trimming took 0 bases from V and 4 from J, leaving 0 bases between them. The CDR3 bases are TGCAGTGCTAGAGACTATGGCTACACCTTC. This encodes CSARDYGYTF.

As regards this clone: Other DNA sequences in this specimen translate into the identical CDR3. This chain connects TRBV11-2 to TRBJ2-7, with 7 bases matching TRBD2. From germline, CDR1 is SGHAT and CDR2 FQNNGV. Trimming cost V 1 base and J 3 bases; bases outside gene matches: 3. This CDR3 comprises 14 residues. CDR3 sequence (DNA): TGTGCCAGCAGCTTAGCGGCTAGCGGCTACGAGCAGTACTTC. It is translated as CASSLAASGYEQYF.

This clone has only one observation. CDR3 loop: CASSLDPLVGFEQYF. The CDR3 DNA is TGTGCCAGCAGCTTAGATCCCCTAGTTGGTTTCGAGCAGTACTTC. The chain links TRBV11-2 to TRBJ2-7; D uncertain. This CDR3 comprises 15 residues. CDR1 and CDR2 (germline): SGHAT, FQNNGV. The V and J ends lost 0 bases and 6 bases respectively, with 15 bases between them.

The CDR3 nucleotides are TGTGCCAGCAGCTCGGCCTCCTACAATGAGCAGTTCTTC. As protein: CASSSASYNEQFF. This chain connects TRBV7-9 to TRBJ2-1; the D is unclear. The germline CDR1 and CDR2 sequences are SEHNR and FQNEAQ (reference sequence). The CDR3 consists of 13 residues. Trimming shortened V by 4 bases and J by 0 bases, and 4 bases separated the two germline ends.

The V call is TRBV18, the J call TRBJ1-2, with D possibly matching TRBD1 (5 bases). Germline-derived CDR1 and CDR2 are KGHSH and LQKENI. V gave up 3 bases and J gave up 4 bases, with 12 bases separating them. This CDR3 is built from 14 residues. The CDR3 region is CASSPGGTVYGYTF. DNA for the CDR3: TGTGCCAGCTCACCTGGAGGGACCGTCTATGGCTACACCTTC.

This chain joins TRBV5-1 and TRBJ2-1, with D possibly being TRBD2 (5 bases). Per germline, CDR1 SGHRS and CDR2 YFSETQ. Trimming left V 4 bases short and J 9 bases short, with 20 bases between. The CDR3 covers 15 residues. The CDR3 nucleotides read TGCGCCAGCAGCCATATATACGATGCGGGTGTTGAGCAGTTCTTC. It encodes CASSHIYDAGVEQFF.

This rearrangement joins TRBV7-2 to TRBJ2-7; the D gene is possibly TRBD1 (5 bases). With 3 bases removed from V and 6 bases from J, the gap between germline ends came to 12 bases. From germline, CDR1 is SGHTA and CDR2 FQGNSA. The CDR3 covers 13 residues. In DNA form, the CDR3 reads TGTGCCAGCAGCTTTAGGGGTATCTTCGAGCAGTACTTC. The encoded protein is CASSFRGIFEQYF.

The CDR3 spells CASSLGGSATYEQYF. The CDR3 bases are TGTGCCAGCAGCTTAGGTGGTAGCGCAACCTACGAGCAGTACTTC. The rearrangement joins TRBV7-6 to TRBJ2-7; D is possibly TRBD2 (5 bases). V was trimmed by 1 base and J by 2 bases, leaving 12 bases between them. Germline values: CDR1 SGHVS, CDR2 FNYEAQ. The CDR3 spans 15 residues.

CDR3 amino acids: CASSLTGQAGNTIYF. DNA for the CDR3: TGTGCCAGCAGCTTAACGGGACAGGCTGGAAACACCATATATTTT. This sequence joins TRBV7-6 and TRBJ1-3; 8 bases are a match to TRBD1. CDR1 SGHVS and CDR2 FNYEAQ come from the germline V gene. The CDR3 has 15 residues. The trim removed 2 bases at V and 2 bases at J, leaving 2 bases unmatched. Full variable domain (rest looked up from reference TRBV7-6 and TRBJ1-3): GAGVSQSPRYKVTKRGQDVALRCDPISGHVSLYWYRQALGQGPEFLTYFNYEAQQDKSGLPNDRFSAERPEGSISTLTIQRTEQRDSAMYRCASSLTGQAGNTIYFGEGSWLTVV.

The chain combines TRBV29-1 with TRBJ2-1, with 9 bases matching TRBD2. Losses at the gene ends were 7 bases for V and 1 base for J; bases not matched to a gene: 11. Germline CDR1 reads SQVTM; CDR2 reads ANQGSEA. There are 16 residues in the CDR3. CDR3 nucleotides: TGCAGCGCCCCGGGACTAGCTTTTGGGTCCTACAATGAGCAGTTCTTC. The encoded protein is CSAPGLAFGSYNEQFF.

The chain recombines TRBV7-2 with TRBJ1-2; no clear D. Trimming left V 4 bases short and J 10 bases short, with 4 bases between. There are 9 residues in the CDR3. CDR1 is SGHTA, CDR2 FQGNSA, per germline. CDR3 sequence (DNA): TGTGCCAGCAGCTCCCTCTACACCTTC. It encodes CASSSLYTF.

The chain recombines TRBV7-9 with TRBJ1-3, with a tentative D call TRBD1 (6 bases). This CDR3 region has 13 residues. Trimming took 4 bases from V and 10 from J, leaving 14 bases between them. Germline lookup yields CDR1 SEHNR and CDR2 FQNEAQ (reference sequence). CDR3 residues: CASSSGRGGTIYF. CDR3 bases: TGTGCCAGCAGCTCCGGGAGAGGGGGGACCATATATTTT.

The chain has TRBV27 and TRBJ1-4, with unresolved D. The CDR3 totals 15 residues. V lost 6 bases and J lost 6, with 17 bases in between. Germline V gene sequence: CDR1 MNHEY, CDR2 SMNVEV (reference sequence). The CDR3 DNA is TGTGCCAGCAGAGAGATGTGGGCCCCCGATGAAAAACTGTTTTTT. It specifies CASREMWAPDEKLFF.

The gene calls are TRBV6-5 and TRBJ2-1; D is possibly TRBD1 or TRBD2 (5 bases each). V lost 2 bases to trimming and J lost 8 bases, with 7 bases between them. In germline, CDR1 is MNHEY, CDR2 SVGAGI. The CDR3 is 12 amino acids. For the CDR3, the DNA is TGTGCCAGCAGTTACGGGACCCATGAGCAGTTCTTC. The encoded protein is CASSYGTHEQFF.

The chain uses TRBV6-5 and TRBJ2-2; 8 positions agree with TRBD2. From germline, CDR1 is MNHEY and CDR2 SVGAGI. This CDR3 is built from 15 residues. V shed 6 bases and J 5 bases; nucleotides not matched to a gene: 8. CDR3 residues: CASSDGVAGTGELFF. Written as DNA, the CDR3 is TGTGCCAGCAGCGACGGGGTAGCGGGGACCGGGGAGCTGTTTTTT.

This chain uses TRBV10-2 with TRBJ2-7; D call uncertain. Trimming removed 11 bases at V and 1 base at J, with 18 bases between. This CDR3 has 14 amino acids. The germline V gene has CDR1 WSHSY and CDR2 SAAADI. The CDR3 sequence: CAVADLNPSYEQYF. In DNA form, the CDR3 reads TGCGCCGTCGCCGATCTCAACCCATCCTACGAGCAGTACTTC.